This section outlines one TCR beta chain sequence together with its context. Generated by immunoSEQ multiplex PCR, the TCRdb table keeps only in-frame clones and is missing some. The table includes some 150,000 clones, roughly nine tenths detected once. This specimen comes from a study of T cell responses to AZD1222 COVID-19 vaccine. The sample here was peripheral blood, taken on day 0 of AZD1222 vaccination. The TCR was taken from an adult in good health.

The CDR3 sequence is CASSLEVPQYF. CDR3 DNA: TGTGCCAGCAGCTTAGAGGTGCCGCAGTATTTT. This chain joins TRBV7-9 and TRBJ2-3; D is ambiguous. The germline CDR1 and CDR2 sequences are SEHNR and FQNEAQ (reference sequence). Between the trimmed V and J ends, which lost 1 base and 10 bases, there was a span of 6 bases. CDR3 length equals 11 residues.